This section outlines one T cell receptor beta chain sequence together with its context. Antigen: not known. This sample's time point: week 23, last vaccination. Mutant IDH1 20-mer peptide, at 300 ug, made up each vaccine dose, with topical imiquimod. The data were obtained in a study of a mutant IDH1 vaccine in newly diagnosed glioma. Study details: Eight vaccinations reached patients in weeks 1, 3, 5, 7, 11, 15, 19 and 23. The first vaccination came 4-6 weeks after radiotherapy alone, or with temozolomide cycles. Earlier treatment was radiotherapy, temozolomide, or both, with most getting both.

The data were produced by immunoSEQ multiplex PCR, yet TCRdb's version contains in-frame clones alone and is incomplete. The sample includes 35,000 to 50,000 clones, under 95% of them seen just once. This specimen consisted of PBMCs, obtained from a glioma patient whose treatment included an IDH1 peptide vaccine. This TCR was sampled from a man aged 45 to 65 with glioma.

The CDR3 nucleotides read TGCGCCAGCAGCTACACAGGGGGCACTAACTATGGCTACACCTTC. It specifies CASSYTGGTNYGYTF. The chain has TRBV4-1 and TRBJ1-2; TRBD1 aligns across 9 bases. The CDR3 has 15 residues. Germline CDR1 reads MGHRA; CDR2 reads YSYEKL. Trimming cost V 5 bases and J 0 bases; bases outside gene matches: 4.